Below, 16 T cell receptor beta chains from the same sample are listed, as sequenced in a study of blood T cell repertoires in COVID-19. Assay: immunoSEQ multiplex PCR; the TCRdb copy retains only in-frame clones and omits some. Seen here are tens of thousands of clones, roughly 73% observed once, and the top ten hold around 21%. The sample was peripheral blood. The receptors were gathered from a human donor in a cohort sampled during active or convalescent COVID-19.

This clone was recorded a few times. The CDR3: CASSAGGGRTSGNTIYF. The CDR3, as DNA: TGTGCCAGCAGCGCGGGGGGGGGCAGGACCTCTGGAAACACCATATATTTT. The chain joins TRBV7-6 to TRBJ1-3; D is perhaps TRBD1 (6 bases). V lost 5 bases and J lost 0, with 17 bases in between. CDR1 and CDR2 from the germline V gene are SGHVS and FNYEAQ. This CDR3 is built from 17 residues.

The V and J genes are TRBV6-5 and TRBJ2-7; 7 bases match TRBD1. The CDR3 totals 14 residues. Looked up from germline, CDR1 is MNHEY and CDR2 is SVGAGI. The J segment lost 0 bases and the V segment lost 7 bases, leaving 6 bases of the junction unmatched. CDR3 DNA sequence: TGTGCCAGCATGGAGACAGGGTTCTCCTACGAGCAGTACGTC. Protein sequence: CASMETGFSYEQYV.

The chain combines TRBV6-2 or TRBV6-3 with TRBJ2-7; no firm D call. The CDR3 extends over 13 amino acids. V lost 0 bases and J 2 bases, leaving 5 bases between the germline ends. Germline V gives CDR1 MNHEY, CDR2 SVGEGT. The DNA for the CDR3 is TGTGCCAGCAGTTACTCTGGGCCCTACGAGCAGTACTTC. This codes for CASSYSGPYEQYF.

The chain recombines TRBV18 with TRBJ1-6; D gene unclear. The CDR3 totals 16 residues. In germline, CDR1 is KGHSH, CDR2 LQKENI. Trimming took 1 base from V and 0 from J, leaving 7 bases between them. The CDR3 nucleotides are TGTGCCAGCTCACCACGATGGCTCTCCTATAATTCACCCCTCCACTTT. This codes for CASSPRWLSYNSPLHF.

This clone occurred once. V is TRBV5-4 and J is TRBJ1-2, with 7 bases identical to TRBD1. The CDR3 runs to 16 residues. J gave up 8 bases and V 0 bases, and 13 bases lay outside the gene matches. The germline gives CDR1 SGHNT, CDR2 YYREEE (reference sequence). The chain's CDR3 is CASSLADRTTIGGYTF. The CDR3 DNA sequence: TGTGCCAGCAGCTTGGCGGACAGGACTACTATAGGCGGCTACACCTTC. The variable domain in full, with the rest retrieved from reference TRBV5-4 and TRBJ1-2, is ETGVTQSPTHLIKTRGQQVTLRCSSQSGHNTVSWYQQALGQGPQFIFQYYREEENGRGNFPPRFSGLQFPNYSSELNVNALELDDSALYLCASSLADRTTIGGYTFGSGTRLTVV.

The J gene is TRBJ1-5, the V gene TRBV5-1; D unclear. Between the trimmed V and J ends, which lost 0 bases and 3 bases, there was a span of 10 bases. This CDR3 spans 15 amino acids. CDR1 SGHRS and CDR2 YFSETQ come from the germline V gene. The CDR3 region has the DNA TGCGCCAGCAGCTTGGAAGGCGGATACAATCAGCCCCAGCATTTT. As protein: CASSLEGGYNQPQHF.

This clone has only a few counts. CDR3 in amino acids: CASRLGQQPYNEQFF. CDR3 bases: TGTGCCAGTCGCCTTGGACAGCAGCCCTACAATGAGCAGTTCTTC. The chain employs TRBV19 and TRBJ2-1; possible D gene TRBD1, 6 bases. The CDR3 sequence is 15 residues long. Germline V gives CDR1 LNHDA, CDR2 SQIVND (reference sequence). V lost 8 bases and J lost 2, with 16 bases in between.

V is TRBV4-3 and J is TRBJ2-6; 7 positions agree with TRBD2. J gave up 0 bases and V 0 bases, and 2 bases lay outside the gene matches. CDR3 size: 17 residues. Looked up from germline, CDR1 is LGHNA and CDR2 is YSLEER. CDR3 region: CASSQDWGGSGANVLTF. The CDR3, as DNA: TGCGCCAGCAGCCAAGATTGGGGGGGCTCTGGGGCCAACGTCCTGACTTTC.

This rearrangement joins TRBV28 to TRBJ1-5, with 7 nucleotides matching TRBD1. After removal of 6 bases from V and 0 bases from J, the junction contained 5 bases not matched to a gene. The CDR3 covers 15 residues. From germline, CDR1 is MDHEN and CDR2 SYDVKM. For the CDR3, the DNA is TGTGCCAGCAGCCGTTGGGACAGTAGCAATCAGCCCCAGCATTTT. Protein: CASSRWDSSNQPQHF. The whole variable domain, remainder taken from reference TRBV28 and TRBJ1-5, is DVKVTQSSRYLVKRTGEKVFLECVQDMDHENMFWYRQDPGLGLRLIYFSYDVKMKEKGDIPEGYSVSREKKERFSLILESASTNQTSMYLCASSRWDSSNQPQHFGDGTRLSIL.

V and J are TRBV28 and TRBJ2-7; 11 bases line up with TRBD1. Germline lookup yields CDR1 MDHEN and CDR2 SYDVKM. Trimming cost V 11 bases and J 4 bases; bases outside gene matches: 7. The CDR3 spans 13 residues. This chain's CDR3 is CASFGQGAYEQYF. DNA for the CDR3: TGTGCCTCGTTCGGACAGGGGGCTTACGAGCAGTACTTC.

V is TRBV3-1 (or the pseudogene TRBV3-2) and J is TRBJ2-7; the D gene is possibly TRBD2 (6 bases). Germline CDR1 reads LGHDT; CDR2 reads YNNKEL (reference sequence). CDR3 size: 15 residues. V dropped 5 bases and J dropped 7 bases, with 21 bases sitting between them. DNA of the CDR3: TGTGCCAGCAGCTACCGCGGAACTAGCCTGGGTGAGCAGTACGTC. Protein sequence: CASSYRGTSLGEQYV.

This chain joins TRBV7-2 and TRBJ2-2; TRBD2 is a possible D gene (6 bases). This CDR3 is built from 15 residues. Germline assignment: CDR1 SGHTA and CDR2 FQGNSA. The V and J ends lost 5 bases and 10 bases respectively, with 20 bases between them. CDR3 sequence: CASSTKRASEAELFF. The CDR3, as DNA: TGTGCCAGCAGCACAAAGAGAGCTAGCGAGGCGGAGCTGTTTTTT.

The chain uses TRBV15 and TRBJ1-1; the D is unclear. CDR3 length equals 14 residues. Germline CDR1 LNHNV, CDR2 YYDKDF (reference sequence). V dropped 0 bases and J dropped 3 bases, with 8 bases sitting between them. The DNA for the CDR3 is TGTGCCACCAGCAGAGATCTGGAGGACACTGAAGCTTTCTTT. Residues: CATSRDLEDTEAFF.

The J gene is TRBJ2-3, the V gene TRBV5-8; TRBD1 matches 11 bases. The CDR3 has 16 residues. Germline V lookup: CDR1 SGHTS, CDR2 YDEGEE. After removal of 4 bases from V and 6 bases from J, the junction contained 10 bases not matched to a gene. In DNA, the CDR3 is TGTGCCAGCAGCCGCGGGACAGGGGGATGGTCCGATACGCAGTATTTT. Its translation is CASSRGTGGWSDTQYF.

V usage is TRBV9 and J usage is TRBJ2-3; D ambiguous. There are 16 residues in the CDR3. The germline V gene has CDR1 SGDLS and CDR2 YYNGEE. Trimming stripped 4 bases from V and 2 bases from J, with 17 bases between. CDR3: CASSSPELRFTDTQYF. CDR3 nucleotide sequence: TGTGCCAGCAGCTCCCCCGAACTCCGATTCACAGATACGCAGTATTTT.

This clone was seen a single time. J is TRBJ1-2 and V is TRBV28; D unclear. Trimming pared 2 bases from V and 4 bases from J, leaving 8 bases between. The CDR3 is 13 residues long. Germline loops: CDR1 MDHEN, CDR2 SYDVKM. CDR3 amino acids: CASSLGGIYGYTF. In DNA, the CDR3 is TGTGCCAGCAGTTTAGGAGGCATCTATGGCTACACCTTC.